This TCR beta chain was recorded in a study of blood T cells in healthy people across ages. General study points: Roughly linear declines in TCR beta diversity per million T cells occurred with age.

This clonotype appeared once. Its specificity is not known. The use of a sample-barcoded 5' primer and a J-beta primer mix characterized a second PCR of about 7 to 12 cycles. TCRdb itself ran the 5' RACE reads through MiXCR, one entry per CDR3 protein. The repertoire consists of about 830,000 distinct CDR3 sequences, with more than 45% occurring once and the leading ten covering 20% to 25%. Input material: blood. This clonotype originated in a young man in good health.

The CDR3: CSAPLNSGRSGSYNEQFF. The CDR3 DNA follows: TGCAGTGCCCCTCTGAATAGCGGGAGATCGGGCTCCTACAATGAGCAGTTCTTC. This rearrangement joins TRBV20-1 to TRBJ2-1; 9 nucleotides align to TRBD2. V shed 6 bases, J shed 0 bases, and the junction held 15 bases outside the gene matches. Germline CDR1 is DFQATT and CDR2 is SNEGSKA (reference sequence). This CDR3 comprises 18 residues.